This T cell receptor (beta chain) was observed in a study of tumor and adjacent non-tumor tissue in lung cancer. Study as a whole: The cohort had under 15 adenocarcinoma, 2 squamous cell and 1 small cell patients. Aged roughly 30 to 85 years, patients included roughly ten men and roughly five women with stage I to III disease. On average, productive TCRbeta reads reached about 4.17 million per sample.

Germline loops: CDR1 SGHAT, CDR2 FQNNGV. The CDR3 length is 18 residues. In the case of this clonotype: Compared with germline, one end of the junction differs, possibly owing to a read error.

The template was RNA from unsorted bulk tissue. Between August and November 2014, newly diagnosed, chemotherapy-naive lung cancer patients underwent thoracic surgery in China. The library came from three nested PCR rounds adapted from ARM-PCR protocols. TCRdb reanalysed the multiplex PCR reads using MiXCR and keeps one entry per CDR3 protein. The sample holds some 71,000 distinct CDR3 sequences, around 70% seen once. The sequencing sample was made of lung tumor tissue. The chain uses TRBV11-2 and TRBJ2-2; 7 positions match TRBD2. This TCR came from a woman aged 35 to 49 with non-small cell lung cancer. Written as DNA, the CDR3 is TGTGTCAGCAGATTACTGGGCAGCGGGATGGCCAACACCGGGGAGCTGTTTTTT. Protein product: CVSRLLGSGMANTGELFF.